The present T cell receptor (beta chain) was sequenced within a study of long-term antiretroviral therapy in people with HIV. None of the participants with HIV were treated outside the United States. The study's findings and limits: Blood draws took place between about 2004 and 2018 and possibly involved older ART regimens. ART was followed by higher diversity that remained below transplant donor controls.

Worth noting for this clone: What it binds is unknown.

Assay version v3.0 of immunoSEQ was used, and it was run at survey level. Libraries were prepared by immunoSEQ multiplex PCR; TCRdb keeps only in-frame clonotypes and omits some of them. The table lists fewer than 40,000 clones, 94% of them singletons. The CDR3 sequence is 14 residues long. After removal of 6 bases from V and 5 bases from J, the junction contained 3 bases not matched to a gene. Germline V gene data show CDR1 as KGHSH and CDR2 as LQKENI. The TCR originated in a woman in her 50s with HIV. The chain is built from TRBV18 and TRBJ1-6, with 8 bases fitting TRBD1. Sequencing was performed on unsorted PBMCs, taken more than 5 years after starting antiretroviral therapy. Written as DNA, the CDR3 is TGTGCCAGCTCGCCGGGACAGGATAATTCACCCCTCCACTTT. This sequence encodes CASSPGQDNSPLHF.